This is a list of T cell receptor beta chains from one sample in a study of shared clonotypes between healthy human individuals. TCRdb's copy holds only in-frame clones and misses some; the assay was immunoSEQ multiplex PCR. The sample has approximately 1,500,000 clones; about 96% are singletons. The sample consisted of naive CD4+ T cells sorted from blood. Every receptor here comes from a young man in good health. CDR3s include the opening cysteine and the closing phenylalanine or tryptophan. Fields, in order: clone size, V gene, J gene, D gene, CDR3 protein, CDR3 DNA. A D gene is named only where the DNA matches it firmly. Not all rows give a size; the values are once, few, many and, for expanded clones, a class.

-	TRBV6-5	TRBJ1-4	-	CASSYGQGPNEKLFF	TGTGCCAGCAGTTATGGCCAGGGGCCTAATGAAAAACTGTTTTTT
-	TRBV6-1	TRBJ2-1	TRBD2	CASGGGNEQFF	TGTGCCAGCGGCGGGGGCAATGAGCAGTTCTTC
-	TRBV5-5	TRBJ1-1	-	CASSFFLAVGDTEAFF	TGTGCCAGCAGCTTTTTTCTCGCAGTGGGGGACACTGAAGCTTTCTTT
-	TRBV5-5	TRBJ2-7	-	CASSLGASSSYEQYF	TGTGCCAGCAGCTTGGGAGCGTCAAGCTCCTACGAGCAGTACTTC
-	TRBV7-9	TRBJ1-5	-	CASSASGSNQPQHF	TGTGCCAGCAGCGCTTCAGGTAGCAATCAGCCCCAGCATTTT
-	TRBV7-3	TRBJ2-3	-	CASSSSGDTQYF	TGTGCCAGCAGCTCGAGCGGAGATACGCAGTATTTT
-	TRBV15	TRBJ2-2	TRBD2	CATSIRAGFNTGELFF	TGTGCCACCAGCATTCGAGCGGGATTTAACACCGGGGAGCTGTTTTTT
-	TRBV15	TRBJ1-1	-	CATSRDSGLTEAFF	TGTGCCACCAGCAGAGATTCAGGGTTAACTGAAGCTTTCTTT
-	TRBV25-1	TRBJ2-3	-	CASRGGGSTDTQYF	TGTGCCAGCAGGGGCGGAGGGAGCACAGATACGCAGTATTTT
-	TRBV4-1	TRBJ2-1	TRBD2	CASSQVVPGGEQFF	TGCGCCAGCAGCCAAGTTGTTCCGGGAGGTGAGCAGTTCTTC
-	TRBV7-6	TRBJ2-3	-	CASSLGAGRTDTQYF	TGTGCCAGCAGCTTAGGGGCCGGACGCACAGATACGCAGTATTTT
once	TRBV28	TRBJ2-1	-	CASSSDLRPYNEQFF	TGTGCCAGCAGCTCGGATTTACGGCCCTACAATGAGCAGTTCTTC
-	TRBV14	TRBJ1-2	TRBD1	CASRHGTVPGYTF	TGTGCCAGCAGACACGGGACAGTACCCGGCTACACCTTC
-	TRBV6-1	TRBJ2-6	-	CASLPPDGANVLTF	TGTGCCAGCCTCCCTCCAGATGGGGCCAACGTCCTGACTTTC
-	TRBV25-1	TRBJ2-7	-	CASTHGWAPYEQYF	TGTGCCAGCACCCACGGCTGGGCCCCCTACGAGCAGTACTTC
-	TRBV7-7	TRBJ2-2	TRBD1	CASSSTGGENTGELFF	TGTGCCAGCAGTTCAACAGGGGGAGAGAACACCGGGGAGCTGTTTTTT
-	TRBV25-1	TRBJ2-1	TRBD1	CASSGFGTDGSYNEQFF	TGTGCCAGCAGTGGGTTCGGGACAGATGGATCCTACAATGAGCAGTTCTTC
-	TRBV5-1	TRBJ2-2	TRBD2	CASSLVSGPAPNTGELFF	TGCGCCAGCAGCTTGGTTAGCGGGCCTGCACCGAACACCGGGGAGCTGTTTTTT
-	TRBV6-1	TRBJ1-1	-	CASSEVLETEAFF	TGTGCCAGCAGTGAAGTTCTGGAGACTGAAGCTTTCTTT
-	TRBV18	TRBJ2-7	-	CASSPAYYEQYF	TGTGCCAGCTCACCGGCTTACTACGAGCAGTACTTC
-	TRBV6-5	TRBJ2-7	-	CASSNNRVFPEQYF	TGTGCCAGCAGTAATAACAGGGTTTTCCCCGAGCAGTACTTC
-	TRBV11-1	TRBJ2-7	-	CASSFKGYEQYF	TGTGCCAGCAGCTTTAAGGGGTACGAGCAGTACTTC
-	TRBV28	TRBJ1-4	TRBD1	CASSWGTGGPEKLFF	TGTGCCAGCAGTTGGGGGACAGGGGGCCCTGAAAAACTGTTTTTT
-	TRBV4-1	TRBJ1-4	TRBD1	CASSQDGQGAISSKKLFF	TGCGCCAGCAGCCAAGATGGACAGGGGGCTATAAGTTCGAAAAAACTGTTTTTT
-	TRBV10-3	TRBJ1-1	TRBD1	CAISPPGRGVFTEAFF	TGTGCCATCAGTCCTCCGGGCAGGGGGGTGTTCACTGAAGCTTTCTTT
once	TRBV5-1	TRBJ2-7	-	CASSLIGQNYEQYF	TGCGCCAGCAGCTTGATCGGACAGAACTACGAGCAGTACTTC
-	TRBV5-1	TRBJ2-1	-	CASSLGNNEQFF	TGCGCCAGCAGCTTGGGAAACAATGAGCAGTTCTTC
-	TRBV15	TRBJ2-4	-	CATSRSRGRGSQNIQYF	TGTGCCACCAGCAGATCGAGAGGGAGGGGGTCCCAAAACATTCAGTACTTC
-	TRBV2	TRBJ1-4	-	CASSDVRGGTNEKLFF	TGTGCCAGCAGTGATGTACGGGGCGGAACTAATGAAAAACTGTTTTTT
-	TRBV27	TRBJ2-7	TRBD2	CASSTRTSGSFSYEQYF	TGTGCCAGCAGTACCCGGACTAGCGGGAGTTTCTCCTACGAGCAGTACTTC
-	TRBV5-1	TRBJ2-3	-	CASSLRDLTDTQYF	TGCGCCAGCAGCTTAAGGGATCTCACAGATACGCAGTATTTT
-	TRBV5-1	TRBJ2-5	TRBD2	CASKELAGGETQYF	TGCGCCAGCAAAGAACTAGCGGGAGGGGAGACCCAGTACTTC
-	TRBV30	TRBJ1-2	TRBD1	CAWWDRGRVDTF	TGTGCCTGGTGGGACAGGGGGCGCGTGGACACCTTC
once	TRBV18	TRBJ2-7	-	CASSLSGGSEQYF	TGTGCCAGCTCACTCTCAGGGGGGTCCGAGCAGTACTTC
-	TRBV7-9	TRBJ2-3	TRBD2	CASSAGLAGDSDTQYF	TGTGCCAGCAGCGCGGGACTAGCGGGAGACTCGGATACGCAGTATTTT
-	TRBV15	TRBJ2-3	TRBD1	CATSRGQGARNTDTQYF	TGTGCCACCAGCAGAGGTCAGGGGGCCAGAAACACAGATACGCAGTATTTT
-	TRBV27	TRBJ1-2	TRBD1	CASRRFGTGHGYTF	TGTGCCAGCAGGCGCTTCGGGACAGGGCATGGCTACACCTTC
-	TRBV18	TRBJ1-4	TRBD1	CASSPRTGGNEKLFF	TGTGCCAGCTCACCACGGACAGGGGGGAATGAAAAACTGTTTTTT
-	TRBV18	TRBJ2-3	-	CASSPFGGDTQYF	TGTGCCAGCTCACCGTTTGGTGGGGATACGCAGTATTTT
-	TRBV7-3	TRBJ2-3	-	CASSAGDTQYF	TGTGCCAGCAGTGCAGGGGATACGCAGTATTTT
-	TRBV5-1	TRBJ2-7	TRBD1	CASSYRGQDFSYEQYF	TGCGCCAGCAGCTACCGCGGACAGGACTTCTCCTACGAGCAGTACTTC
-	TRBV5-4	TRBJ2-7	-	CASSLSGLVYEQYF	TGTGCCAGCAGCTTGTCAGGCTTGGTCTACGAGCAGTACTTC
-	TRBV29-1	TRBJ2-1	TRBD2	CSVDIAGDSDGQFF	TGCAGCGTTGACATAGCGGGAGATTCGGATGGGCAGTTCTTC
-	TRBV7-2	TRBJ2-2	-	CASSSRQAGELFF	TGTGCCAGCAGCTCTCGACAGGCCGGGGAGCTGTTTTTT